This is a list of T cell receptor beta chains from one sample in a study of blood T cell repertoires in COVID-19. Clones were read by immunoSEQ multiplex PCR, and TCRdb kept only the in-frame ones, dropping some. The table lists tens of thousands of clones, around 86% of them singletons. Sequenced material: peripheral blood. All receptors derive from a woman aged 80 or over with COVID-19, enrolled during active disease. CDR3s include the opening cysteine and the closing phenylalanine or tryptophan. The D gene is left open where the match is weak. The size field is filled for only some rows; it gives once, few, many or a size class.

V: TRBV7-8
D: -
size: -
J: TRBJ2-1
DNA: TGTGCCAGCAGCCGAGGGGCGGGAACCTACAATGAGCAGTTCTTC
CDR3: CASSRGAGTYNEQFF

V: TRBV7-2
D: TRBD1
size: -
J: TRBJ1-5
DNA: TGTGCCAGCAGCAGTCCGGGACAGGGCCATTTT
CDR3: CASSSPGQGHF

V: TRBV24-1
D: -
size: -
J: TRBJ2-7
DNA: TGTGCCACCAGTGAGGACAGCTACGAGCAGTACTTC
CDR3: CATSEDSYEQYF

V: TRBV11-2
D: TRBD1
size: -
J: TRBJ1-4
DNA: TGTGCCAGCAGCTTAACAGGGGGCTCTAATGAAAAACTGTTTTTT
CDR3: CASSLTGGSNEKLFF

V: TRBV5-1
D: -
size: -
J: TRBJ2-7
DNA: TGCGCCAGCAGCTTGGTCGTCGAGGGCTACGAGCAGTACTTC
CDR3: CASSLVVEGYEQYF

V: TRBV19
D: -
size: few
J: TRBJ1-5
DNA: TGTGCCAGTAGTAGAACAGGGTGGGTCAATCAGCCCCAGCATTTT
CDR3: CASSRTGWVNQPQHF

V: TRBV18
D: -
size: few
J: TRBJ2-3
DNA: TGTGCCAGCTCACCATTTGGCGGAGGGGTGGGAGCGGATACGCAGTATTTT
CDR3: CASSPFGGGVGADTQYF

V: TRBV5-1
D: -
size: -
J: TRBJ2-6
DNA: TGCGCCAGCAAGCGTGCTAGCTCTGGGGCCAACGTCCTGACTTTC
CDR3: CASKRASSGANVLTF

V: TRBV14
D: -
size: -
J: TRBJ1-4
DNA: TGTGCCAGCAGCTACCCCGCCTCGAGAGCTAATGAAAAACTGTTTTTT
CDR3: CASSYPASRANEKLFF

V: TRBV9
D: -
size: -
J: TRBJ1-6
DNA: TGTGCCAGCAGCGCCCAGCTTAGCGGTTCACCCCTCCACTTT
CDR3: CASSAQLSGSPLHF

V: TRBV5-5
D: TRBD1
size: -
J: TRBJ1-1
DNA: TGTGCCAGCAGCTCCCAAGTACAGGGGGCACTGGTGAACACTGAAGCTTTCTTT
CDR3: CASSSQVQGALVNTEAFF

V: TRBV7-3
D: -
size: -
J: TRBJ2-3
DNA: TGTGCCAGCAGCTTAAGCCCCAGCGGGAGCACAGATACGCAGTATTTT
CDR3: CASSLSPSGSTDTQYF

V: TRBV4-1
D: TRBD1
size: once
J: TRBJ2-7
DNA: TGCGCCAGCAGCCAAGTAGTAGGGACAGGGGACTCCTACGAGCAGTACTTC
CDR3: CASSQVVGTGDSYEQYF

V: TRBV9
D: -
size: -
J: TRBJ1-2
DNA: TGTGCCAGCAGCACCGCCCAGGGTCTTTGGGGCTACACCTTC
CDR3: CASSTAQGLWGYTF

V: TRBV10-3
D: TRBD1
size: -
J: TRBJ1-1
DNA: TGTGCCATCAACAGACAGGGGGGAAGAACTGAAGCTTTCTTT
CDR3: CAINRQGGRTEAFF

V: TRBV11-3
D: TRBD2
size: -
J: TRBJ2-1
DNA: TGTGCCAGCAGCGATAGGACGGGAGGGGGGTCCTACAATGAGCAGTTCTTC
CDR3: CASSDRTGGGSYNEQFF

V: TRBV19
D: -
size: -
J: TRBJ1-1
DNA: TGTGCCAGTAGTATCTGGAGGAACGGCCACACTGAAGCTTTCTTT
CDR3: CASSIWRNGHTEAFF

V: TRBV2
D: -
size: -
J: TRBJ1-2
DNA: TGTGCCAGCAGTGATCAGGGCACCTACGGGTCTGGCTACACCTTC
CDR3: CASSDQGTYGSGYTF

V: TRBV6-5
D: -
size: -
J: TRBJ2-7
DNA: TGTGCCAGCAGCCCAGGGGGGCCCCCCTACGAGCAGTACTTC
CDR3: CASSPGGPPYEQYF

V: TRBV11-3
D: -
size: -
J: TRBJ2-3
DNA: TGTGCCAGCAGCTTTAATAGGGAGTCAGATACGCAGTATTTT
CDR3: CASSFNRESDTQYF

V: TRBV2
D: -
size: -
J: TRBJ1-4
DNA: TGTGCCAGCAGTGATGGCGGCCACCTCAGCGAAAAACTGTTTTTT
CDR3: CASSDGGHLSEKLFF

V: TRBV24-1
D: TRBD2
size: -
J: TRBJ2-7
DNA: TGTGCCACCGAGCTAGCGGGAAGGCTCAGCGAGCAGTACTTC
CDR3: CATELAGRLSEQYF

V: TRBV18
D: TRBD1
size: -
J: TRBJ2-7
DNA: TGTGCCAGCTCTCAAACCTATCCAACGACAGGGGAGCAGTACTTC
CDR3: CASSQTYPTTGEQYF

V: TRBV27
D: TRBD2
size: few
J: TRBJ2-7
DNA: TGTGCCAGCAGTCTCCTAACTAGCGGGAGGGCCCCCTACGAGCAGTACTTC
CDR3: CASSLLTSGRAPYEQYF

V: TRBV28
D: TRBD1
size: -
J: TRBJ1-1
DNA: TGTGCCAGCAGTTTAGGGACAGGTGAAGCTTTCTTT
CDR3: CASSLGTGEAFF

V: TRBV6-5
D: -
size: -
J: TRBJ1-6
DNA: TGTGCCAGCAGGGACACAGGGTACTCGGATTCACCCCTCCACTTT
CDR3: CASRDTGYSDSPLHF

V: TRBV6-5
D: -
size: -
J: TRBJ1-3
DNA: TGTGCCAGCTTCGGGTTGATCATCTCTGGAAACACCATATATTTT
CDR3: CASFGLIISGNTIYF

V: TRBV20-1
D: TRBD1
size: once
J: TRBJ2-7
DNA: TGCAGTGCTGGGACAGGGGTAGAGCAGTACTTC
CDR3: CSAGTGVEQYF

V: TRBV6-6
D: -
size: -
J: TRBJ2-5
DNA: TGTGCCAGCAGCCTAGCAGGAACTGCCCAAGAGACCCAGTACTTC
CDR3: CASSLAGTAQETQYF

V: TRBV5-1
D: TRBD1
size: -
J: TRBJ2-5
DNA: TGCGCCAGCAGCTTGGCCGGTGGGACAGGGGTACTCCAAGAGACCCAGTACTTC
CDR3: CASSLAGGTGVLQETQYF

V: TRBV19
D: -
size: few
J: TRBJ2-7
DNA: TGTGCCAGTAGTATAGGGAGAAGCACCATCTACGAGCAGTACTTC
CDR3: CASSIGRSTIYEQYF

V: TRBV19
D: -
size: -
J: TRBJ1-2
DNA: TGTGCCAGTACCCAACAGGGAGTCAATGGCTACACCTTC
CDR3: CASTQQGVNGYTF